The clone carrying this T cell receptor beta chain occurred many times. This specimen belongs to a study of T-cell reconstitution after alpha-beta-depleted transplantation in children. Using unique molecular identifiers, the investigators prepared the TCRbeta library. TCRdb redid the calling of the PCR reads with MiXCR, one entry per CDR3 protein. The sample includes 240,000 or so distinct CDR3 sequences, roughly 8.2% seen only once; the top ten take 6.3%. The CDR3 sequence is 15 residues long. The V gene end was trimmed by 6 bases and the J gene end by 8 bases; junction bases not matched to a gene: 11.

The TCR comes from a male patient under 18 who had a stem cell transplant for acute lymphoblastic leukemia, so the T cells may come from the graft donor. The chain uses TRBV12-3 or TRBV12-4 and TRBJ2-4, with 9 positions matching TRBD2. The specimen comprised PBMCs, mostly from graft donor cells, sampled 180 days after TCRalphabeta/CD19-depleted stem cell transplant. CDR3 region: CASRARGGRGDIQYF. CDR3 coding DNA: TGTGCCAGCAGGGCGCGGGGGGGCAGGGGGGACATTCAGTACTTC.